Below are 21 T cell receptor beta chains sequenced from a single sample in a study of cytomegalovirus exposure and HLA in healthy donors. This PCR relied on a set of 60 Vbeta primers and 13 Jbeta primers. Data came from immunoSEQ multiplex PCR; TCRdb stores just in-frame clones and leaves some out. The listing contains approximately 180,000 clones. Sequencing was performed on PBMCs. The source of these receptors is a man in his thirties or forties in good health and CMV-seronegative.

The V and J genes are TRBV30 and TRBJ1-5; weak D call: TRBD1 (5 bases). This CDR3 contains 13 residues. V was shortened by 0 bases and J by 5 bases, with 8 bases between the two germline ends. CDR1 GTSNPN and CDR2 SVGIG come from the germline V gene (reference sequence). The CDR3 region is CAWSVQDDQPQHF. As DNA, the CDR3 is TGTGCCTGGAGTGTACAGGACGATCAGCCCCAGCATTTT. The full variable domain, with the rest looked up from reference TRBV30 and TRBJ1-5, is SQTIHQWPATLVQPVGSPLSLECTVEGTSNPNLYWYRQAAGRGLQLLFYSVGIGQISSEVPQNLSASRPQDRQFILSSKKLLLSDSGFYLCAWSVQDDQPQHFGDGTRLSIL.

The CDR3 coding sequence is TGCGCCAGCAGCCAAGACACTTACACTGAAGCTTTCTTT. Its translation: CASSQDTYTEAFF. The chain recombines TRBV4-3 with TRBJ1-1; D remains ambiguous. This CDR3 spans 13 amino acids. Germline V gene data show CDR1 as LGHNA and CDR2 as YSLEER. Trimming left V 0 bases short and J 3 bases short, with 5 bases between.

The genes are TRBV28 and TRBJ2-5, with TRBD2 matching 10 bases. The germline V gene encodes CDR1 MDHEN and CDR2 SYDVKM. There are 16 residues in the CDR3. The V gene end was trimmed by 5 bases and the J gene end by 6 bases; junction bases not matched to a gene: 12. CDR3 nucleotides: TGTGCCAGCAGTACCCCCGCCAGCGGGAGGGACAAGACCCAGTACTTC. Amino acids: CASSTPASGRDKTQYF.

The chain uses TRBV6-5 and TRBJ1-2; possible D gene TRBD1, 6 bases. The length of the CDR3 is 15 residues. The V gene's germline CDR1 is MNHEY and CDR2 SVGAGI. Trimming took 6 bases from V and 4 from J, leaving 18 bases between them. CDR3 loop: CASRRTGIKGYGYTF. CDR3 nucleotide sequence: TGTGCCAGCAGAAGAACAGGGATTAAAGGCTATGGCTACACCTTC.

The chain recombines TRBV11-2 with TRBJ2-1, with 9 bases lining up with TRBD2. Trimming took 0 bases from V and 3 from J; bases not matched to a gene: 3. This CDR3 has 16 amino acids. CDR1 and CDR2 (germline): SGHAT, FQNNGV. The CDR3 protein is CASSLEFSGGYNEQFF. The CDR3 nucleotides read TGTGCCAGCAGCTTAGAATTTAGCGGGGGCTACAATGAGCAGTTCTTC.

The CDR3 sequence is CASSTGGSLGEQYF. CDR3 coding DNA: TGTGCCAGTAGTACTGGCGGGAGTTTGGGAGAGCAGTACTTC. The chain combines TRBV19 with TRBJ2-5; TRBD2 agrees at 7 bases. J lost 11 bases, V lost 4 bases, and 13 bases had no gene match. Germline V CDR1 and CDR2: LNHDA, SQIVND (reference sequence). This CDR3 is built from 14 residues. Full variable domain (missing parts from reference TRBV19 and TRBJ2-5): DGGITQSPKYLFRKEGQNVTLSCEQNLNHDAMYWYRQDPGQGLRLIYYSQIVNDFQKGDIAEGYSVSREKKESFPLTVTSAQKNPTAFYLCASSTGGSLGEQYFGPGTRLLVL.

The V gene is TRBV7-2, the J gene TRBJ1-3, with 11 bases that match TRBD1. The CDR3 consists of 15 residues. Germline V gene lookup returns CDR1 SGHTA and CDR2 FQGNSA. The trim removed 8 bases at V and 1 base at J, leaving 4 bases unmatched. CDR3 residues: CASRTGGASGNTIYF. In DNA, the CDR3 is TGTGCCAGCCGGACAGGGGGCGCGTCTGGAAACACCATATATTTT. The full variable domain, rest sourced from reference TRBV7-2 and TRBJ1-3, is GAGVSQSPSNKVTEKGKDVELRCDPISGHTALYWYRQSLGQGLEFLIYFQGNSAPDKSGLPSDRFSAERTGGSVSTLTIQRTQQEDSAVYLCASRTGGASGNTIYFGEGSWLTVV.

CDR3 sequence (DNA): TGTGCCAGCTCACCACCGTCCGGGGGGGCTGGCAATGAGCAGTTCTTC. Translation: CASSPPSGGAGNEQFF. The chain couples TRBV18 to TRBJ2-1, with 8 bases aligning to TRBD2. The CDR3 sequence is 16 residues long. The trim removed 0 bases at V and 6 bases at J, leaving 7 bases unmatched. Germline-derived CDR1 and CDR2 are KGHSH and LQKENI.

The chain has TRBV10-1 and TRBJ2-5; 9 bases match TRBD2. The DNA end is a closer match to TRBJ2-7, so the J assignment may be wrong. Looked up from germline, CDR1 is WNHNN and CDR2 is SYGVQD (reference sequence). The CDR3 spans 12 residues. The CDR3 sequence is CASSLAGTEQYF. The CDR3 DNA reads TGCGCCAGCAGTCTAGCGGGGACCGAGCAGTACTTC.

The rearrangement links TRBV6-5 to TRBJ2-5; 7 bases align to TRBD1. The J call is uncertain, as TRBJ2-7 better fits the DNA end. Germline values: CDR1 MNHEY, CDR2 SVGAGI. The CDR3 loop spans 13 amino acids. In nucleotides, the CDR3 is TGTGCCAGCAGCATTGGACAGGCCTACGAGCAGTACTTC. Its protein is CASSIGQAYEQYF.

The V gene is TRBV9, the J gene TRBJ2-1; 8 bases match TRBD2. Germline V gives CDR1 SGDLS, CDR2 YYNGEE. This CDR3 has 16 amino acids. Trimming took 4 bases from V and 8 from J; bases not matched to a gene: 14. The CDR3 nucleotides read TGTGCCAGCAGCCCCTACGGGGCGGGGGGCCATGATGAGCAGTTCTTC. Translated: CASSPYGAGGHDEQFF.

V usage is TRBV5-6 and J usage is TRBJ1-2; 7 bases are a match to TRBD1. Germline CDR1 reads SGHDT; CDR2 reads YYEEEE. V dropped 4 bases and J dropped 7; count of bases not matched to a gene: 10. The CDR3 runs to 14 residues. CDR3 protein: CASSGRGTVIGYTF. The CDR3 DNA reads as TGTGCCAGCAGCGGAAGAGGGACAGTGATTGGCTACACCTTC.

This sequence joins TRBV29-1 and TRBJ1-1, with D unclear. This CDR3 has 16 residues. CDR1 SQVTM and CDR2 ANQGSEA come from the germline V gene. V shed 5 bases and J shed 2 bases, with 21 bases lying between them. In DNA form, the CDR3 reads TGCAGCGTTCCCAATTACAACCGACACCTAAACACTGAAGCTTTCTTT. The encoded protein is CSVPNYNRHLNTEAFF.

The rearrangement uses TRBV27 and TRBJ2-1; perhaps TRBD2 as D (5 bases). Germline CDR1 reads MNHEY; CDR2 reads SMNVEV (reference sequence). This CDR3 is built from 15 residues. Trimming took off 8 bases at V and 1 base at J, with 15 bases between the two ends. The CDR3 sequence is CASRPPRDSYNEQFF. The CDR3 bases are TGTGCCAGCCGGCCCCCCCGGGATTCCTACAATGAGCAGTTCTTC.

The CDR3 DNA is TGTGCCAGCAGCGTTGGGACAGGGGGCGCTTGGGAGACCCAGTACTTC. Amino acid sequence: CASSVGTGGAWETQYF. The rearrangement joins TRBV9 to TRBJ2-5; 12 bases fit TRBD1. CDR3 size: 16 residues. The germline V gene encodes CDR1 SGDLS and CDR2 YYNGEE. Unmatched junction bases numbered 7, after V lost 2 bases and J lost 5 bases.

The DNA of the CDR3 is TGTGCCAGCAGTCGCCTGACTAGCGGGAGGACAAACACCGGGGAGCTGTTTTTT. It codes for CASSRLTSGRTNTGELFF. The genes are TRBV7-7 and TRBJ2-2; 13 bases fit TRBD2. Germline V gene sequence: CDR1 SSHAT, CDR2 FNYEAQ (reference sequence). The J segment lost 2 bases and the V segment lost 6 bases, leaving 9 bases of the junction unmatched. This CDR3 contains 18 residues.

The chain has TRBV28 and TRBJ2-5, with 8 bases lining up with TRBD2. The CDR3 totals 15 residues. J lost 3 bases, V lost 5 bases, and 8 bases had no gene match. Germline CDR1 reads MDHEN; CDR2 reads SYDVKM. The CDR3 reads CASSHFLAGEETQYF. CDR3 in DNA: TGTGCCAGCAGTCACTTCCTAGCGGGTGAAGAGACCCAGTACTTC.

The V gene is TRBV7-2, the J gene TRBJ1-5; TRBD1 might be the D (5 bases). CDR3 length: 13 amino acids. V was shortened by 7 bases and J by 6 bases, with 13 bases between the two germline ends. From germline, CDR1 is SGHTA and CDR2 FQGNSA. The CDR3 region is CASTGGWSQPQHF. The CDR3 DNA sequence: TGTGCCAGCACCGGGGGTTGGAGTCAGCCCCAGCATTTT.

CDR3 in amino acids: CAWSDGTGSEQYF. The CDR3 DNA sequence: TGTGCCTGGAGTGACGGGACAGGGAGCGAGCAGTACTTC. This rearrangement joins TRBV30 to TRBJ2-5; 9 nucleotides match TRBD1. Near its end, the DNA agrees better with TRBJ2-7, so the J call may be wrong. Germline loops: CDR1 GTSNPN, CDR2 SVGIG (reference sequence). The CDR3 sequence is 13 residues long.

This sequence joins TRBV28 and TRBJ1-1; TRBD1 agrees at 10 bases. This CDR3 comprises 15 residues. J lost 0 bases, V lost 10 bases, and 8 bases had no gene match. The germline V gene has CDR1 MDHEN and CDR2 SYDVKM. CDR3 residues: CATLTGGTVNTEAFF. In nucleotides, the CDR3 is TGTGCCACCCTGACAGGGGGCACCGTGAACACTGAAGCTTTCTTT.

Concerning this clone: The same CDR3 is also encoded by other DNA sequences in this sample. The J gene is TRBJ1-4, the V gene TRBV5-1; 7 bases are a match to TRBD1. V lost 5 bases to trimming and J lost 8 bases; unmatched junction nucleotides: 15. The length of the CDR3 is 16 residues. CDR1 and CDR2 (germline): SGHRS, YFSETQ. In nucleotides, the CDR3 is TGCGCCAGCAGTCAGGACCGGGACAGCCAAGGCGAAAAACTGTTTTTT. Translation: CASSQDRDSQGEKLFF.